One sample yielded the 6 T cell receptor beta chains listed below, sequenced in a study of Ad26.COV2.S vaccination and SARS-CoV-2 variants. The sample's treatment: approximately 18 received Ad26.COV2.S at low or high dose, single or two shots; roughly five received placebo; per-sample allocation not given. Specimen acquisition occurred on day 63 following the initial vaccine or placebo injection. This table comes from immunoSEQ multiplex PCR, and its TCRdb copy is limited to in-frame clones, with some not included. The data show about 470,000 clones, 90% seen once. Specimen: peripheral blood, collected in a trial of Ad26.COV2.S vaccine versus placebo. Receptors originate from a person between 18 and 60 years old who received the Ad26.COV2.S COVID-19 vaccine or a placebo.

The chain is built from TRBV5-5 and TRBJ1-6; D perhaps matches TRBD1 (5 bases). The V gene's germline CDR1 is SGHKS and CDR2 YYEKEE (reference sequence). V dropped 0 bases and J dropped 7 bases, with 11 bases sitting between them. CDR3 length equals 15 residues. In DNA form, the CDR3 reads TGTGCCAGCAGCTTGGTCGAGGGGTTAAATTCACCCCTCCACTTT. Encoded protein: CASSLVEGLNSPLHF. The complete variable domain, with remaining parts taken from reference TRBV5-5 and TRBJ1-6, reads DAGVTQSPTHLIKTRGQQVTLRCSPISGHKSVSWYQQVLGQGPQFIFQYYEKEERGRGNFPDRFSARQFPNYSSELNVNALLLGDSALYLCASSLVEGLNSPLHFGNGTRLTVT.

About this clone itself: Other DNA sequences within the sample encode an identical CDR3. This chain joins TRBV27 and TRBJ2-5; 11 nucleotides line up with TRBD1. The V segment lost 4 bases and the J segment 5 bases; nucleotides outside the gene matches: 3. CDR1 and CDR2 (germline): MNHEY, SMNVEV (reference sequence). The CDR3 is 14 residues long. The CDR3 region is CASSSGQGGETQYF. For the CDR3, the DNA is TGTGCCAGCAGTTCGGGACAGGGGGGGGAGACCCAGTACTTC.

V usage is TRBV7-8 and J usage is TRBJ1-5; TRBD1 might be the D (6 bases). The length of the CDR3 is 16 residues. Germline V gene data show CDR1 as SGHVS and CDR2 as FQNEAQ. The ends were cut back, 0 bases at V and 7 bases at J, with 16 bases in the middle. CDR3 coding DNA: TGTGCCAGCAGCTTAGCAACCCGACAGGCGCTCCAGCCCCAGCATTTT. It encodes CASSLATRQALQPQHF.

The rearrangement uses TRBV6-2 or TRBV6-3 and TRBJ2-5; D could derive from TRBD1 or TRBD2 (5 bases each). The germline gives CDR1 MNHEY, CDR2 SVGEGT. V was clipped by 0 bases and J by 4 bases, with 18 bases between them. This CDR3 is built from 17 residues. The CDR3 nucleotides are TGTGCCAGCAGTTACTCGACCGGGGCAAGCCGACCAGAGACCCAGTACTTC. Its translation is CASSYSTGASRPETQYF.

The V gene is TRBV5-1, the J gene TRBJ2-5; 8 bases are shared with TRBD2. Germline CDR1 and CDR2: SGHRS and YFSETQ. With 2 bases clipped from V and 5 bases from J, the junction kept 8 bases outside the gene matches. CDR3 length: 15 amino acids. The CDR3 nucleotides read TGCGCCAGCAGCTTAGCGGGAGTGGGTACGGAGACCCAGTACTTC. Encoded protein: CASSLAGVGTETQYF.

This clone was detected once. The J gene is TRBJ2-1, the V gene TRBV9; D unclear. The CDR3 is 15 amino acids. Germline CDR1 is SGDLS and CDR2 is YYNGEE. With 0 bases removed from V and 0 bases from J, the gap between germline ends came to 7 bases. The CDR3 here is CASSVGSSSYNEQFF. For the CDR3, the DNA is TGTGCCAGCAGCGTAGGTTCCAGCTCCTACAATGAGCAGTTCTTC. The full variable domain, its missing parts supplied by reference TRBV9 and TRBJ2-1, is DSGVTQTPKHLITATGQRVTLRCSPRSGDLSVYWYQQSLDQGLQFLIQYYNGEERAKGNILERFSAQQFPDLHSELNLSSLELGDSALYFCASSVGSSSYNEQFFGPGTRLTVL.